One sample yielded the 17 T cell receptor beta chains listed below, sequenced in a study of CD8+CD57+ T cells in acquired aplastic anemia. CD8+CD57+ cell expansion had been shown by flow cytometry in patients chosen for sequencing. Genomic DNA provided the template from which TCR beta VDJ and CDR3 profiles were obtained. One entry per CDR3 protein, called by TCRdb with MiXCR from the reads. The data show approximately 180,000 distinct CDR3 sequences, 45% to 55% seen once. Sequencing was carried out using sorted CD4+, CD8+, or CD8+CD57+ T cells (not recorded which) from PBMCs. The receptors originated from a human donor with aplastic anemia.

The rearrangement links TRBV7-2 to TRBJ2-7; D is unclear. The CDR3 length is 12 residues. Germline lookup yields CDR1 SGHTA and CDR2 FQGNSA. The V end was cut by 2 bases, the J end by 4 bases, with 6 bases between. This CDR3 reads CASSLYGYEQYF. In nucleotides, the CDR3 is TGTGCCAGCAGCTTATATGGGTACGAGCAGTACTTC.

In this sample, this clonotype turned up many times. J is TRBJ2-7 and V is TRBV4-3; D could derive from TRBD1 or TRBD2 (5 bases each). The CDR3 length is 14 residues. The V end lost 1 base, the J end lost 2 bases, and 9 bases lay between the germline ends. Looked up from germline, CDR1 is LGHNA and CDR2 is YSLEER. CDR3 region: CASSQAPGPYEQYF. The DNA for the CDR3 is TGCGCCAGCAGCCAAGCTCCGGGACCCTACGAGCAGTACTTC.

The chain joins TRBV16 to TRBJ2-7, with D hard to call. There are 10 residues in the CDR3. The V gene's germline CDR1 is KGHSY and CDR2 FQNENV. V was shortened by 4 bases and J by 2 bases, with 0 bases between the two germline ends. CDR3 in amino acids: CASSPYEQYF. CDR3 nucleotide sequence: TGTGCCAGCAGCCCCTACGAGCAGTACTTC.

This clonotype was seen ten or more times. This sequence joins TRBV4-2 and TRBJ2-3; 9 bases are a match to TRBD2. This CDR3 region has 16 residues. V dropped 0 bases and J dropped 7; count of bases not matched to a gene: 8. Germline V lookup: CDR1 LGHNA, CDR2 YNFKEQ. The CDR3 here is CASSQDPSGGPYTQYF. The CDR3 nucleotides read TGTGCCAGCAGCCAAGATCCCAGCGGGGGGCCGTATACGCAGTATTTT.

J is TRBJ2-7 and V is TRBV3-1, with 7 positions matching TRBD1. The CDR3 is made up of 16 amino acids. V was clipped by 5 bases and J by 7 bases; unmatched bases: 17. Germline CDR1 is LGHDT and CDR2 is YNNKEL (reference sequence). In nucleotides, the CDR3 is TGTGCCAGCAGCACCCGTACGGGACAGTGGGTTTGGGAGCAGTACTTC. Its protein product is CASSTRTGQWVWEQYF.

The chain has TRBV7-9 and TRBJ2-7; the D gene is possibly TRBD1 (5 bases). The CDR3 sequence is 15 residues long. Trimming pared 10 bases from V and 0 bases from J, leaving 19 bases between. CDR1 and CDR2 from the germline V gene are SEHNR and FQNEAQ (reference sequence). DNA of the CDR3: TGTGCCATCCAGGGTTCGACGGTAAGCTCCTACGAGCAGTACTTC. Amino acids: CAIQGSTVSSYEQYF.

The chain combines TRBV20-1 with TRBJ2-3, with 7 bases fitting TRBD1. Germline CDR1 is DFQATT and CDR2 is SNEGSKA (reference sequence). The V segment lost 5 bases and the J segment 5 bases; nucleotides outside the gene matches: 10. The CDR3 runs 14 residues. The CDR3 sequence is CSALQGLIGDTQYF. CDR3 in DNA: TGCAGTGCTTTACAGGGGTTGATTGGAGATACGCAGTATTTT.

A few counts support this clonotype. The chain carries TRBV6-5 and TRBJ2-1, with D maybe TRBD2 (7 bases). CDR1 is MNHEY and CDR2 is SVGAGI in the germline V gene. This CDR3 contains 16 residues. Trimming pared 0 bases from V and 4 bases from J, leaving 13 bases between. The CDR3 DNA reads as TGTGCCAGCAGTTACTCGGGCGGGGGCGGTTACAATGAGCAGTTCTTC. Protein: CASSYSGGGGYNEQFF.

This clonotype was seen at least ten times. CDR3 protein: CSARGSNEKLFF. In DNA form, the CDR3 reads TGCAGCGCCCGGGGGTCTAATGAAAAACTGTTTTTT. This rearrangement joins TRBV29-1 to TRBJ1-4, with TRBD1 as a possible D gene (5 bases). Between the trimmed V and J ends, which lost 7 bases and 3 bases, there was a span of 9 bases. Germline loops: CDR1 SQVTM, CDR2 ANQGSEA. The CDR3 runs to 12 residues.

As concerns this clonotype: This sequence may be a read error, since a much larger clone differs from it by one base. J is TRBJ1-2 and V is TRBV6-1; a weak D match, TRBD1 (5 bases). The CDR3 is made up of 15 amino acids. CDR1 and CDR2 from the germline V gene are MNHNS and SASEGT. The DNA of the CDR3 is TGTGCCAACAGTGAAGCGGCAGGGTTCGGCTATGGCTACACCTTC. It codes for CANSEAAGFGYGYTF.

J is TRBJ2-5 and V is TRBV5-1, with a tentative D call TRBD2 (7 bases). Germline V CDR1 and CDR2: SGHRS, YFSETQ. The CDR3 spans 14 residues. V shed 3 bases and J shed 5 bases, with 14 bases lying between them. The CDR3 coding sequence is TGCGCCAGCAGCTCGGCGGGGGCGTCGGAGACCCAGTACTTC. Translation: CASSSAGASETQYF.

J is TRBJ2-7 and V is TRBV7-9; 11 bases align to TRBD1. The CDR3 has 14 amino acids. CDR1 is SEHNR and CDR2 is FQNEAQ in the germline V gene (reference sequence). V was clipped by 4 bases and J by 9 bases; unmatched bases: 8. Here the CDR3 reads CASSWTGGAVGQYF. The CDR3 coding sequence is TGTGCCAGCAGCTGGACAGGGGGCGCAGTGGGGCAGTACTTC.

This clonotype was detected many times. The chain combines TRBV10-3 with TRBJ2-7; tentatively, D is TRBD2 (6 bases). V was clipped by 10 bases and J by 0 bases, with 13 bases between them. This CDR3 is built from 13 residues. The germline V gene encodes CDR1 ENHRY and CDR2 SYGVKD. The CDR3 protein is CASSGGSSYEQYF. The CDR3 DNA is TGTGCCAGCTCCGGGGGAAGCTCCTACGAGCAGTACTTC.

This clonotype was recorded at least ten times. The chain combines TRBV2 with TRBJ2-5, with D maybe TRBD1 (5 bases). Deletions cut 1 base from V and 5 bases from J, with 14 bases between. CDR1 and CDR2 from the germline V gene are SNHLY and FYNNEI. The CDR3 is made up of 15 amino acids. The CDR3 region is CASSEDSWGEETQYF. The CDR3 DNA follows: TGTGCCAGCAGTGAAGATTCCTGGGGCGAGGAGACCCAGTACTTC.

This clonotype was counted ten times or more. V and J are TRBV20-1 and TRBJ1-3, with D uncertain. Trimming removed 3 bases at V and 8 bases at J, with 14 bases between. In germline, CDR1 is DFQATT, CDR2 SNEGSKA (reference sequence). CDR3 length: 13 residues. The CDR3 reads CSASKGREDTIYF. CDR3 bases: TGCAGTGCTAGTAAGGGTCGCGAAGACACCATATATTTT.

This clonotype was observed at least ten times. V usage is TRBV19 and J usage is TRBJ2-7; possibly TRBD1 for D (5 bases). Trimming pared 4 bases from V and 4 bases from J, leaving 5 bases between. CDR1 is LNHDA and CDR2 is SQIVND in the germline V gene (reference sequence). The CDR3 loop spans 11 amino acids. Here the CDR3 DNA reads TGTGCCAGTAGTAAGGGGTACGAGCAGTACTTC. Translating gives CASSKGYEQYF.

The chain joins TRBV29-1 to TRBJ2-2; D is perhaps TRBD1 (6 bases). The CDR3 has 14 amino acids. Germline V lookup: CDR1 SQVTM, CDR2 ANQGSEA. Deletions cut 4 bases from V and 5 bases from J, with 14 bases between. The CDR3 sequence: CSVGYTGQTGELFF. CDR3 DNA: TGCAGCGTTGGTTACACAGGGCAAACCGGGGAGCTGTTTTTT.